The 28 T cell receptor beta chains reported below all come from one sample, sequenced in a study of blood T cells in healthy people across ages. The use of a sample-barcoded 5' primer and a J-beta primer mix characterized a second PCR of 7 to 11 cycles. TCRdb re-called the 5' RACE reads with MiXCR, one entry per CDR3 protein. Among 270,000 or so distinct CDR3 sequences, 25% to 30% were seen once, and the ten largest hold roughly 30%. The sample consisted of blood. The receptors were sampled from a woman in her seventies in good health.

With respect to this clonotype: An end of the junction differs from the germline gene, which may be a read error. The chain links TRBV20-1 to TRBJ2-3; either TRBD1 or TRBD2 may fit D (5 bases each). This CDR3 has 17 amino acids. CDR1 is DFQATT, CDR2 SNEGSKA, per germline (reference sequence). The CDR3 nucleotides read TGCAGTGCCAGAGGGGAGAGAACTAGTCCCTGGGGAGATACGCAGTATTTT. As protein: CSARGERTSPWGDTQYF.

This clonotype has only a few counts. The rearrangement uses TRBV3-1 and TRBJ1-3; a possible D gene is TRBD1 (6 bases). Trimming took 4 bases from V and 5 from J, leaving 9 bases between them. The CDR3 is made up of 13 amino acids. Looked up from germline, CDR1 is LGHDT and CDR2 is YNNKEL (reference sequence). CDR3 amino acids: CASSPGQRNTIYF. The CDR3 bases are TGTGCCAGCAGCCCTGGACAGCGAAACACCATATATTTT.

The chain recombines TRBV5-1 with TRBJ1-5, with D perhaps matching TRBD1 (5 bases). Trimming stripped 4 bases from V and 2 bases from J, with 13 bases between. CDR1 and CDR2 (germline): SGHRS, YFSETQ. CDR3 length: 15 amino acids. The CDR3 DNA reads as TGCGCCAGCAGCCCAACTATAGGGGGCAATCAGCCCCAGCATTTT. Its translation is CASSPTIGGNQPQHF.

This clonotype was counted many times. This chain connects TRBV7-9 to TRBJ1-1; D is possibly TRBD1 (5 bases). This CDR3 contains 14 residues. Germline V gene sequence: CDR1 SEHNR, CDR2 FQNEAQ (reference sequence). Trimming removed 5 bases at V and 4 bases at J, with 14 bases between. The CDR3 reads CASSRNTGVTEAFF. The CDR3 coding sequence is TGTGCCAGCAGCAGAAATACAGGAGTCACTGAAGCTTTCTTT.

This chain links TRBV12-3 or TRBV12-4 with TRBJ1-6, with TRBD1 identical over 7 bases. The V segment lost 6 bases and the J segment 6 bases; nucleotides outside the gene matches: 11. The CDR3 sequence is 16 residues long. The CDR3 loop reads CASRRGGNRGNSPLHF. The CDR3 nucleotides read TGTGCCAGCAGGAGAGGGGGCAACAGGGGTAATTCACCCCTCCACTTT.

This clonotype was found a few times. V usage is TRBV12-3 or TRBV12-4 and J usage is TRBJ1-3, with 7 positions matching TRBD1. Trimming removed 2 bases from V and 3 bases from J; junction bases left unmatched: 1. CDR3 length: 14 residues. CDR3 residues: CASSLTGDGNTIYF. The DNA of the CDR3 is TGTGCCAGCAGTTTAACAGGGGATGGAAACACCATATATTTT.

This clonotype was counted between two and nine times. One junction end disagrees with the germline gene, perhaps due to a read error. The chain has TRBV30 and TRBJ2-7; 8 bases match TRBD1. The CDR3 consists of 16 residues. Germline CDR1 and CDR2: GTSNPN and SVGIG (reference sequence). CDR3 in DNA: TGTGCCCGGAGTAGAGAGACAGGGGTCTCGGTCTACGAGCAGTACTTC. Translation gives CARSRETGVSVYEQYF.

This clonotype was recorded a few times. The V gene is TRBV7-9, the J gene TRBJ1-3; D unclear. This CDR3 spans 14 amino acids. The germline V gene has CDR1 SEHNR and CDR2 FQNEAQ (reference sequence). The V end lost 4 bases, the J end lost 0 bases, and 7 bases lay between the germline ends. CDR3 amino acids: CASSSGPSGNTIYF. As DNA, the CDR3 is TGTGCCAGCAGCTCGGGCCCCTCTGGAAACACCATATATTTT.

The V and J genes are TRBV24-1 and TRBJ2-1; 10 bases agree with TRBD1. CDR1 and CDR2 (germline): KGHDR, SFDVKD. With V trimmed by 3 bases and J by 5 bases, 6 bases remained unmatched. This CDR3 has 16 residues. The DNA of the CDR3 is TGTGCCACCAGTGATCCCCGACAGGGGGCTAACAATGAGCAGTTCTTC. Amino acids: CATSDPRQGANNEQFF.

The chain combines TRBV28 with TRBJ2-5; 8 bases fit TRBD1. Trimming cost V 2 bases and J 3 bases; bases outside gene matches: 23. Germline CDR1 reads MDHEN; CDR2 reads SYDVKM. The CDR3 contains 21 residues. The DNA for the CDR3 is TGTGCCAGCAGTTTAACTTCAGGGGGCGCCGGTTCGATGGCGGTGAAAGAGACCCAGTACTTC. This gives the protein CASSLTSGGAGSMAVKETQYF.

This chain uses TRBV2 with TRBJ1-4; TRBD1 aligns across 7 bases. CDR1 and CDR2 (germline): SNHLY, FYNNEI. The CDR3 has 15 amino acids. The V and J ends lost 6 bases and 4 bases, in that order; junction bases with no gene match: 8. As DNA, the CDR3 is TGTGCCAGCAGGTCCTCCGGGACAGATAATGAAAAACTGTTTTTT. It codes for CASRSSGTDNEKLFF.

This chain joins TRBV2 and TRBJ1-5; 7 bases are shared with TRBD1. Germline CDR1 SNHLY, CDR2 FYNNEI. This CDR3 is built from 15 residues. The V and J ends lost 5 bases and 5 bases, in that order; junction bases with no gene match: 9. CDR3 bases: TGTGCCAGCAGTATTCACAGGGGAGGGGATCAGCCCCAGCATTTT. Translated, it gives CASSIHRGGDQPQHF.

This clonotype has only a few counts. This chain uses TRBV20-1 with TRBJ2-1, with 9 bases aligning to TRBD2. CDR3 length: 14 amino acids. The ends lost 5 bases at V and 6 bases at J; junction bases unmatched: 8. The germline V gene has CDR1 DFQATT and CDR2 SNEGSKA (reference sequence). The DNA of the CDR3 is TGCAGTGCTCGAAAACCGGGACTAGCCAATGAGCAGTTCTTC. Its translation is CSARKPGLANEQFF.

CDR3 loop: CASRADSHEQYF. Here the CDR3 DNA reads TGTGCCAGCAGGGCCGACAGTCACGAGCAGTACTTC. V and J are TRBV6-1 and TRBJ2-7, with TRBD1 as a possible D gene (5 bases). V lost 6 bases to trimming and J lost 5 bases, with 11 bases between them. The length of the CDR3 is 12 residues. From germline, CDR1 is MNHNS and CDR2 SASEGT.

The chain joins TRBV13 to TRBJ2-5, with TRBD2 matching over 7 bases. The J call is in doubt because the DNA end fits TRBJ2-1 better. Germline V gene data show CDR1 as PRHDT and CDR2 as FYEKMQ (reference sequence). The CDR3 contains 12 residues. CDR3 coding DNA: TGTGCCAGCGGGCGGGAGTTTAATGAGCAGTTCTTC. This encodes CASGREFNEQFF.

This clonotype was counted at least ten times. J is TRBJ2-5 and V is TRBV10-3, with 13 bases aligning to TRBD2. V lost 8 bases to trimming and J lost 5 bases; unmatched junction nucleotides: 5. This CDR3 has 14 amino acids. CDR1 is ENHRY, CDR2 SYGVKD, per germline. As DNA, the CDR3 is TGTGCCATCGGGACTAGCGGGAAGGTTGAGACCCAGTACTTC. Its protein is CAIGTSGKVETQYF.

This clonotype occurred a few times. The chain uses TRBV20-1 and TRBJ2-4, with a weak D call TRBD2 (5 bases). The CDR3 runs 14 residues. With 4 bases removed from V and 0 bases from J, the gap between germline ends came to 10 bases. Per germline, CDR1 DFQATT and CDR2 SNEGSKA (reference sequence). DNA of the CDR3: TGCAGTGCTAAGCGGAGACTAGCCAAAAACATTCAGTACTTC. Its translation: CSAKRRLAKNIQYF.

The V gene is TRBV21-1, the J gene TRBJ2-7; no check of the table's D call, TRBD1, against the DNA was made. TRBV21-1 is shown as a pseudogene. The CDR3 loop spans 16 amino acids. The CDR3 DNA follows: TGTGCCAGCAGCAAAGCGACGCGCGGGGGAGACTACGAGCAGTACTTC. Translating gives CASSKATRGGDYEQYF.

As concerns this clonotype: A much more abundant neighbour one base away suggests this may be a read error. The V gene is TRBV7-2, the J gene TRBJ1-2; D uncertain. V was shortened by 0 bases and J by 3 bases, with 5 bases between the two germline ends. This CDR3 is built from 13 residues. Looked up from germline, CDR1 is SGHTA and CDR2 is FQGNSA. CDR3 DNA sequence: TGTGCCAGCAGCTTAGCGACCGACTATGGCTACACCTTC. Translation gives CASSLATDYGYTF. Full variable domain (outside the CDR3, taken from reference TRBV7-2 and TRBJ1-2): GAGVSQSPSNKVTEKGKDVELRCDPISGHTALYWYRQSLGQGLEFLIYFQGNSAPDKSGLPSDRFSAERTGGSVSTLTIQRTQQEDSAVYLCASSLATDYGYTFGSGTRLTVV.

In its sample, this clonotype was seen a few times. This chain links TRBV29-1 with TRBJ1-1; no firm D call. The CDR3 covers 13 residues. V lost 4 bases, J lost 4 bases, and 13 bases lay in between. From germline, CDR1 is SQVTM and CDR2 ANQGSEA. This CDR3 reads CSVARVGGTEAFF. The CDR3 DNA reads TGCAGCGTTGCTCGGGTGGGTGGCACTGAAGCTTTCTTT. Variable domain in full (rest from reference TRBV29-1 and TRBJ1-1): SAVISQKPSRDICQRGTSLTIQCQVDSQVTMMFWYRQQPGQSLTLIATANQGSEATYESGFVIDKFPISRPNLTFSTLTVSNMSPEDSSIYLCSVARVGGTEAFFGQGTRLTVV.

In its sample, this clonotype was seen a few times. The J gene is TRBJ2-1, the V gene TRBV7-8; D possibly corresponds to TRBD1 (6 bases). Deletions cut 1 base from V and 4 bases from J, with 8 bases between. Germline V gene sequence: CDR1 SGHVS, CDR2 FQNEAQ. The CDR3 length is 14 residues. The CDR3 DNA sequence: TGTGCCAGCAGCTTAGATACAGGGTACAATGAGCAGTTCTTC. This translates into CASSLDTGYNEQFF.

This chain connects TRBV6-6 to TRBJ1-5; tentative D call: TRBD1 (6 bases). Looked up from germline, CDR1 is MNHNY and CDR2 is SVGAGI (reference sequence). V dropped 5 bases and J dropped 0 bases, with 11 bases sitting between them. This CDR3 is built from 15 residues. The CDR3 bases are TGTGCCAGCAGTAGAGACAGGACTAGCAATCAGCCCCAGCATTTT. Its protein product is CASSRDRTSNQPQHF.

In this sample, this clonotype turned up many times. The chain employs TRBV5-1 and TRBJ2-6, with D possibly matching TRBD1 (5 bases). Germline V gene lookup returns CDR1 SGHRS and CDR2 YFSETQ. CDR3 length: 14 amino acids. V gave up 4 bases and J gave up 0 bases, with 5 bases separating them. CDR3 sequence (DNA): TGCGCCAGCAGCACAGGCTCTGGGGCCAACGTCCTGACTTTC. This sequence encodes CASSTGSGANVLTF.

The V and J genes are TRBV29-1 and TRBJ2-1; no reliable D call. Germline V gene data show CDR1 as SQVTM and CDR2 as ANQGSEA. V lost 0 bases to trimming and J lost 0 bases, with 15 bases between them. The CDR3 sequence is 17 residues long. In nucleotides, the CDR3 is TGCAGCGTTGAAGATAGGCAGACGGGTAGCTCCTACAATGAGCAGTTCTTC. The encoded protein is CSVEDRQTGSSYNEQFF.

In its sample, this clonotype was seen a few times. This CDR3 is CATKRGSGEQFF. The CDR3 DNA sequence: TGTGCCACCAAAAGGGGATCCGGTGAGCAGTTCTTC. This rearrangement joins TRBV24-1 to TRBJ2-5; D might be TRBD1 (5 bases). The DNA matches TRBJ2-1 better at its end, which makes the J call doubtful. CDR1 and CDR2 from the germline V gene are KGHDR and SFDVKD. The CDR3 totals 12 residues.

The J gene is TRBJ2-2, the V gene TRBV5-5; D unresolved. The CDR3 loop spans 13 amino acids. Trimming left V 3 bases short and J 4 bases short, with 7 bases between. Germline V gene data show CDR1 as SGHKS and CDR2 as YYEKEE (reference sequence). CDR3 loop: CASSYAATGELFF. The CDR3 DNA reads TGTGCCAGCAGCTATGCGGCCACCGGGGAGCTGTTTTTT.

This chain links TRBV20-1 with TRBJ2-7; 7 bases agree with TRBD2. This CDR3 is built from 15 residues. The junction had 13 bases not matched to a gene; V was cut back by 6 bases and J by 2 bases. CDR1 is DFQATT and CDR2 is SNEGSKA in the germline V gene (reference sequence). CDR3 nucleotide sequence: TGCAGTGCCAGGAGCGGGACCACCATTCCCTACGAGCAGTACTTC. Amino acid sequence: CSARSGTTIPYEQYF.

V usage is TRBV3-1 and J usage is TRBJ2-7, with TRBD2 matching over 9 bases. V shed 2 bases, J shed 2 bases, and the junction held 1 base outside the gene matches. The CDR3 has 14 amino acids. CDR1 is LGHDT, CDR2 YNNKEL, per germline (reference sequence). The CDR3 DNA is TGTGCCAGCAGCCAATGGACTAGCGCCTACGAGCAGTACTTC. It is translated as CASSQWTSAYEQYF.